This TCR beta chain was sequenced in a study of T cell responses to AZD1222 COVID-19 vaccine. Study-wide findings and caveats: Donors were largely white British and mainly female; clonal diversity was possibly underestimated.

Comment on this clone: Its antigen remains unidentified.

Libraries were prepared by immunoSEQ multiplex PCR; TCRdb keeps only in-frame clonotypes and omits some of them. There are approximately 190,000 clones in the sample; just over 90% occur only once, and 0.99% lies in the top ten. The sample in question was peripheral blood, obtained on day 0 of AZD1222 vaccination. The clonotype originates from an adult in good health.

CDR3 sequence (DNA): TGTGCCAGCAGTCCGGGACCAGGAAGCAATCAGCCCCAGCATTTT. Translation: CASSPGPGSNQPQHF. The chain recombines TRBV27 with TRBJ1-5; weak D call: TRBD1 (5 bases). Germline V gene sequence: CDR1 MNHEY, CDR2 SMNVEV (reference sequence). Trimming shortened V by 5 bases and J by 1 base, and 12 bases separated the two germline ends. This CDR3 is 15 amino acids long.